Presented here are 15 T cell receptor beta chains from one specimen sequenced in a study of shared clonotypes between healthy human individuals (dated by TCRdb to about 2020). Libraries came from the immunoSEQ multiplex PCR assay. TCRdb re-hosts the immuneACCESS table, in-frame sequences only. Its copies lack some clones; in the studies checked, an unresolved V gene accounts for under half of them, and the cause for the rest is not known. This sample has over 700,000 clones in its table, and roughly 72% of those were observed once. Under 2% of the sample rests with the top ten. The sequenced sample was memory CD4+ T cells sorted from blood. The label giving this sample's cell subset or site can be read as: CD45RA-negative fraction. These receptors originate from a young woman in good health.

This chain links TRBV5-1 with TRBJ1-2; D ambiguous. Germline V gives CDR1 SGHRS, CDR2 YFSETQ. The CDR3 loop spans 15 amino acids. V was pared by 2 bases and J by 0 bases, with 11 bases between. The CDR3 region is CASSFSGSANYGYTF. CDR3 DNA sequence: TGCGCCAGCAGCTTTTCCGGGTCCGCTAACTATGGCTACACCTTC. The full variable domain, rest sourced from reference TRBV5-1 and TRBJ1-2, is KAGVTQTPRYLIKTRGQQVTLSCSPISGHRSVSWYQQTPGQGLQFLFEYFSETQRNKGNFPGRFSGRQFSNSRSEMNVSTLELGDSALYLCASSFSGSANYGYTFGSGTRLTVV.

The rearrangement uses TRBV7-9 and TRBJ2-5; D unresolved. The CDR3 runs to 12 residues. V was clipped by 2 bases and J by 5 bases, with 6 bases between them. Germline-derived CDR1 and CDR2 are SEHNR and FQNEAQ (reference sequence). Here the CDR3 reads CASSLNPETQYF. The CDR3 DNA follows: TGTGCCAGCAGCTTAAATCCCGAGACCCAGTACTTC.

The chain uses TRBV5-4 and TRBJ1-5; 8 bases match TRBD1. Germline V gene lookup returns CDR1 SGHNT and CDR2 YYREEE (reference sequence). The trim removed 3 bases at V and 3 bases at J, leaving 8 bases unmatched. The CDR3 spans 16 residues. The CDR3 spells CASSSFLGQDNQPQHF. The DNA of the CDR3 is TGTGCCAGCAGCTCGTTCCTGGGACAGGACAATCAGCCCCAGCATTTT.

This clone was counted once. V is TRBV4-1 and J is TRBJ1-2; weak D call: TRBD1 (5 bases). Germline CDR1 and CDR2: MGHRA and YSYEKL. The V gene lost 0 bases and the J gene lost 4 bases, with 9 bases spanning the gap. The CDR3 consists of 14 residues. CDR3 DNA: TGCGCCAGCAGCCAAGACAGGGATCGCTATGGCTACACCTTC. This translates into CASSQDRDRYGYTF.

For this clone: The same CDR3 arises from other DNA sequences in this sample as well. The rearrangement uses TRBV2 and TRBJ1-2; 7 bases match TRBD1. V shed 1 base and J 4 bases; nucleotides not matched to a gene: 6. This CDR3 spans 15 amino acids. Germline loops: CDR1 SNHLY, CDR2 FYNNEI. CDR3 region: CASSEVRTGSYGYTF. In DNA, the CDR3 is TGTGCCAGCAGTGAAGTTCGGACAGGAAGCTATGGCTACACCTTC.

This clone was counted only a few times. The V and J genes are TRBV6-6 and TRBJ2-5; 13 bases agree with TRBD2. This CDR3 has 14 residues. Germline V gene sequence: CDR1 MNHNY, CDR2 SVGAGI (reference sequence). With 8 bases clipped from V and 0 bases from J, the junction kept 0 bases outside the gene matches. The CDR3 bases are TGTGCCAGCGGGACTAGCGGGAACCAAGAGACCCAGTACTTC. Translating gives CASGTSGNQETQYF.

This chain uses TRBV2 with TRBJ2-5; the D gene is possibly TRBD2 (5 bases). CDR1 is SNHLY, CDR2 FYNNEI, per germline. The V gene lost 6 bases and the J gene lost 5 bases, with 13 bases spanning the gap. This CDR3 is 13 amino acids long. The CDR3 loop is CASSASGWETQYF. The CDR3 nucleotides read TGTGCCAGCAGCGCCAGCGGTTGGGAGACCCAGTACTTC.

This clone was seen only a few times. The V call is TRBV6-5, the J call TRBJ1-3; D is possibly TRBD1 (5 bases). The CDR3 has 14 amino acids. Germline CDR1 reads MNHEY; CDR2 reads SVGAGI. Trimming removed 7 bases from V and 0 bases from J, with 10 bases in between. This CDR3 reads CASKTGFSGNTIYF. The DNA of the CDR3 is TGTGCCAGCAAAACAGGTTTCTCTGGAAACACCATATATTTT.

This clone appeared many times. The chain is built from TRBV28 and TRBJ1-4; tentative D call: TRBD1 (6 bases). Germline CDR1 is MDHEN and CDR2 is SYDVKM. V gave up 2 bases and J gave up 8 bases, with 21 bases separating them. The CDR3 consists of 17 residues. CDR3 DNA: TGTGCCAGCAGTTTACTCGGGCTGGCTCAGGGGAAGGAAAAACTGTTTTTT. This codes for CASSLLGLAQGKEKLFF.

This clone has a handful of counts. The chain links TRBV10-3 to TRBJ2-1; 9 nucleotides agree with TRBD2. J lost 2 bases, V lost 0 bases, and 8 bases had no gene match. In germline, CDR1 is ENHRY, CDR2 SYGVKD. The CDR3 runs to 18 residues. The CDR3 DNA reads as TGTGCCATCAGTGAGTCTTTTAGCGGGAGTTGGACCTACAATGAGCAGTTCTTC. Its protein product is CAISESFSGSWTYNEQFF.

CDR3 region: CASSPYYTDTQYF. CDR3 sequence (DNA): TGTGCCAGCAGCCCCTATTACACAGATACGCAGTATTTT. The chain couples TRBV6-6 to TRBJ2-3; the D is unclear. Trimming cost V 6 bases and J 2 bases, with 9 bases left between them. The CDR3 spans 13 residues. Germline lookup yields CDR1 MNHNY and CDR2 SVGAGI (reference sequence).

This chain connects TRBV10-3 to TRBJ2-3; 8 bases match TRBD1. J lost 1 base, V lost 5 bases, and 5 bases had no gene match. CDR1 is ENHRY, CDR2 SYGVKD, per germline. CDR3 length equals 15 residues. In nucleotides, the CDR3 is TGTGCCATCAGTACGGAGGACAGGGGCACAGATACGCAGTATTTT. Translating gives CAISTEDRGTDTQYF.

This sequence joins TRBV5-4 and TRBJ1-2; possibly TRBD1 for D (6 bases). Germline CDR1 reads SGHNT; CDR2 reads YYREEE (reference sequence). V was shortened by 0 bases and J by 5 bases, with 14 bases between the two germline ends. The CDR3 covers 15 residues. The CDR3 protein is CASSLAQGQGYGYTF. The CDR3 DNA is TGTGCCAGCAGCTTGGCCCAGGGTCAGGGGTATGGCTACACCTTC.

As for this clone: A far larger clone lies a single base away; this is likely a read error. J is TRBJ2-7 and V is TRBV28; 7 bases map to TRBD1. The CDR3 has 13 residues. Germline CDR1 MDHEN, CDR2 SYDVKM. V shed 6 bases, J shed 2 bases, and the junction held 4 bases outside the gene matches. The CDR3 protein is CASSRQGTYEQYF. Written as DNA, the CDR3 is TGTGCCAGCAGCAGACAGGGCACCTACGAGCAGTACTTC.

The V gene is TRBV7-2, the J gene TRBJ2-1; 8 bases match TRBD2. Germline-derived CDR1 and CDR2 are SGHTA and FQGNSA. V trimming: 5 bases; J trimming: 5 bases; junction bases outside the gene matches: 8. CDR3 length equals 15 residues. CDR3 DNA: TGTGCCAGCAGCCGGACGGCGGGGGGAAACAATGAGCAGTTCTTC. It encodes CASSRTAGGNNEQFF.